This T cell receptor (beta chain) is drawn from a study of T cells in Graves' hyperthyroidism and ophthalmopathy (dated by TCRdb to about 2019). At the level of the whole study: Peripheral blood was collected at initial diagnosis, before any treatment. After blood sampling, hyperthyroidism patients were treated with methimazole at a starting dose of 30 mg daily, and ophthalmopathy patients were treated with high-dose intravenous methylprednisolone. TCR Vbeta CDR3 sequencing of 130 to 150 peripheral blood samples (approximately 44 ophthalmopathy, under 80 hyperthyroidism and approximately 17 progressor patients) is reported in the paper. An independent validation cohort of around 20 hyperthyroidism patients and approximately 15 patients who later progressed to ophthalmopathy tested prospective prediction of ophthalmopathy. The roughly 91 discovery patients were randomly divided into training and test sets at a 7:3 ratio. To identify TCR V-J signatures that set the groups apart, the researchers used a discovery cohort of more than 95 patients, made up of fewer than 50 with Graves' ophthalmopathy and 57 with stable Graves' hyperthyroidism. In roughly six Graves' hyperthyroidism patients, the study also compared T-cell repertoires from thyroid tissue with T-cell repertoires from blood. Study-wide findings and limitations: Blood samples also contained most of the expanded thyroid clonotypes (frequency above 0.001), which suggests that blood repertoires may reflect thyroid immune responses. In validation, the model predicted progression to ophthalmopathy with approximately 71% sensitivity and 72.22% specificity, a median of approximately 6.5 months before onset. In cross-validation, a model built on a 13 V-J signature told ophthalmopathy apart from stable hyperthyroidism with 85% to 90% sensitivity and around 84% specificity, and in testing the same model reached 80%/75%. No statistical method was used to fix the sample size in advance, and group allocation was not hidden from the investigators.

The TCR beta CDR3 regions were amplified from the RNA transcripts. The TCR CDR3 was subjected to a first round of RT-PCR using the HTBI primer set and the Qiagen OneStep RT-PCR kit. Libraries were constructed in a second round of multiplex PCR, after which size selection and purification were carried out. The libraries were sequenced on an Illumina HiSeq2000 using paired-end 100 bp reads. The source study handled its data this way. Raw data were processed with SOAPnuke, discarding reads with adapters, uncalled bases, mean Phred below 15, or no exact constant-primer or identifier match. COPE v1.2.5 was used to merge high-quality paired reads, and clonotypes were defined as unique nucleotide sequences. MiTCR v1.1 was used to align the clonotypes against IMGT TRBV, TRBD and TRBJ reference segments. The analysis was restricted to V-J combinations with a frequency above 0.0001, which together covered just over 99% of the repertoires. A TCS score was defined as the ratio between F50 (clonal expansion) and ExV (chaos), using BLOSUM62-based TCRdist between CDR3 peptides within each V-J. Welch's t-statistics and random forest reduced several hundred V-J features to 13, which were used in a naive Bayes classifier (R e1071). The Morisita-Horn index was used to measure how similar the thyroid and blood repertoires were. TCRdb itself trimmed the public reads at Q25 with fastp, ran MiXCR and retained productive beta chains. A single entry per CDR3 protein holds the most common genes and DNA from its merged rows. TCRdb, not the authors, supplied the V and J calls. In all, the sample holds about 680,000 distinct CDR3 sequences, and 35% of those were seen once. The top ten constitute roughly 30% of the sample.

A patient counted as having stable Graves' hyperthyroidism if no progression to ophthalmopathy occurred over 18 months of follow-up. The hyperthyroidism patients were between 18 and 65 years old and newly diagnosed, with a disease duration of less than 2 months. The study excluded patients with uncontrolled infections, other autoimmune diseases, pregnancy or lactation. Diagnoses relied on clinical symptoms, serum thyroxine and TRAb, thyroid ultrasound and orbital computed tomography. PBMCs were separated from about 10 ml of fresh peripheral blood using Ficoll-Paque density gradient centrifugation. Trizol reagent was used to extract total RNA, and RNA quality was then checked on an Agilent 2100 Bioanalyzer. The CDR3 sequence holds 14 residues, the cysteine and phenylalanine included. Only the CDR3 DNA is retained, 42 bases long and in frame from the first base. The V end gives up 6 bases and the J end 8 bases, leaving 8 bases in the junction not matched to a gene. CDR1 ENHRY and CDR2 SYGVKD are derived from the germline V gene.

Points on this clonotype: It has no known antigen specificity. This could be a read error, since a much larger clone is one nucleotide away.

The chain was built from TRBV10-3 and TRBJ1-4; TRBD1 lines up with 8 middle nucleotides. Sequencing used blood. The origin of this receptor is a woman in her thirties or forties with Graves' hyperthyroidism. The CDR3 sequence is CAIRPQGGNEKLFF. The DNA is as follows: TGTGCCATCAGGCCACAGGGGGGAAACGAAAAACTGTTTTTT.